This TCR beta chain was found in a study of T cells expressing NK-cell markers. Overall study context: Eight donors were sequenced, of whom seven were HCMV-seropositive, while the remaining one was HCMV-seronegative.

Worth noting for this clonotype: Its antigen is not known.

Findings and limits, study-wide: Clarity on HCMV specificity was lacking for the expanded NKG2C+ T cell clones. In a handful of donors, dominant CD3+CD56+NKG2C+ clones formed roughly 1.0-7.5% of CD8+ cells.

TCRdb re-called the 5' RACE reads; every CDR3 protein appears as one record, without DNA. Its listing shows some 150,000 distinct CDR3 sequences. Germline V gene lookup returns CDR1 DFQATT and CDR2 SNEGSKA (reference sequence). The CDR3 loop spans 14 amino acids. The rearrangement links TRBV20-1 to TRBJ2-7; as DNA is missing, the TRBD2 call by TCRdb cannot be tested. This receptor was taken from a man aged 18 to 29 in good health. Sequenced: blood T cells: a sorted CD56 or NKG2C T cell subset, CD4+ or CD8+ T cells, or bulk PBMC T cells (not recorded which). The CDR3: CSARDLGRGYEQYF.